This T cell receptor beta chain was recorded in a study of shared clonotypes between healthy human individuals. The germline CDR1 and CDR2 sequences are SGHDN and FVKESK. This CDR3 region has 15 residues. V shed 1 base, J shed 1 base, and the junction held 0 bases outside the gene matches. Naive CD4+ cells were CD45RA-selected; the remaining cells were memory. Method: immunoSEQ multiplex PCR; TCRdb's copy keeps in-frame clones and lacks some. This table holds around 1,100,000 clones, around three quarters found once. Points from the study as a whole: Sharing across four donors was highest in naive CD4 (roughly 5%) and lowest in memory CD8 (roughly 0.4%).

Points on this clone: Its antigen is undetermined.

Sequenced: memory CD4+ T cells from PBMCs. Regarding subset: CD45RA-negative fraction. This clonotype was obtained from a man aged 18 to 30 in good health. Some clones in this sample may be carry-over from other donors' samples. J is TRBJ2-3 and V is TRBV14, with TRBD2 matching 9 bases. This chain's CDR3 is CASSQVAGGTDTQYF. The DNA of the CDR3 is TGTGCCAGCAGCCAAGTAGCGGGGGGCACAGATACGCAGTATTTT.